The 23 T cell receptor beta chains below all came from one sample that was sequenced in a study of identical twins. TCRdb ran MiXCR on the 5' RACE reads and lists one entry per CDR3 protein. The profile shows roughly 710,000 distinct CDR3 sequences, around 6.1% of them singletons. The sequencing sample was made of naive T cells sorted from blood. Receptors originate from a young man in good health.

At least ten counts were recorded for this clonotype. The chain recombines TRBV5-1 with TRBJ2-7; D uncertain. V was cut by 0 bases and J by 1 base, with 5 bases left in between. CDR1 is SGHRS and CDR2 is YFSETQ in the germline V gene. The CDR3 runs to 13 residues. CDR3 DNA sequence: TGCGCCAGCAGCTTGGACACTTCCTACGAGCAGTACTTC. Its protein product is CASSLDTSYEQYF. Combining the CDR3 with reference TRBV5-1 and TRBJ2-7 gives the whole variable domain KAGVTQTPRYLIKTRGQQVTLSCSPISGHRSVSWYQQTPGQGLQFLFEYFSETQRNKGNFPGRFSGRQFSNSRSEMNVSTLELGDSALYLCASSLDTSYEQYFGPGTRLTVT.

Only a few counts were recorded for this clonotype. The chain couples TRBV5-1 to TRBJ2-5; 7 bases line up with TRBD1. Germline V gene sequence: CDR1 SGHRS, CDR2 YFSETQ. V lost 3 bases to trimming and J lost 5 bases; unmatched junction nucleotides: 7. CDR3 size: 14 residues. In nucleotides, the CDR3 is TGCGCCAGCAGCTACCGGGACAGCGTTGAGACCCAGTACTTC. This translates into CASSYRDSVETQYF.

CDR3 protein: CASSLTTLEDGYTF. The CDR3 DNA is TGTGCCAGCAGCTTAACGACCCTCGAGGACGGCTACACCTTC. V gene TRBV11-2 combines with J gene TRBJ1-2; D unresolved. Per the germline V gene, CDR1 is SGHAT and CDR2 is FQNNGV. The CDR3 covers 14 residues. V gave up 2 bases and J gave up 8 bases, with 15 bases separating them.

DNA of the CDR3: TGCGCCAGCAGCTTGGAAATTTCAGGGGCGACCACCGGGGAGCTGTTTTTT. It is translated as CASSLEISGATTGELFF. The V gene is TRBV5-1, the J gene TRBJ2-2; D perhaps matches TRBD1 (6 bases). Trimming took 0 bases from V and 4 from J, leaving 16 bases between them. CDR1 is SGHRS, CDR2 YFSETQ, per germline. The CDR3 consists of 17 residues.

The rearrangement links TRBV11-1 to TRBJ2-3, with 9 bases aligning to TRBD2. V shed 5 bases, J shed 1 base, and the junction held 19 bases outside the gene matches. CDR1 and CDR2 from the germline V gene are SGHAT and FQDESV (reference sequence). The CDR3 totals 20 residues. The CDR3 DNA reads TGTGCCAGCAGCCCGTTCAGAAAGATACCGACTAGCGGTGGCACAGATACGCAGTATTTT. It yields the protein CASSPFRKIPTSGGTDTQYF.

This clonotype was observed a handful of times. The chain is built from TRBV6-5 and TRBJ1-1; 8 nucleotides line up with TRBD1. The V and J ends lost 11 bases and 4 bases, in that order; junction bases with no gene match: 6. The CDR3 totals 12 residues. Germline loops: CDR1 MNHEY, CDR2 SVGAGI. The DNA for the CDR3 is TGTGCCGTAACAGGGGGAGCCACTGAAGCTTTCTTT. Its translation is CAVTGGATEAFF.

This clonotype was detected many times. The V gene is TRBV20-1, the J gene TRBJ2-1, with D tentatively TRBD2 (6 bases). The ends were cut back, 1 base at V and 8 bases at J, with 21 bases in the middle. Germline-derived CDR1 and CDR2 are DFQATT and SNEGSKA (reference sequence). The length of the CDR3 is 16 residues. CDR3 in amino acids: CSARVPVAGTYDEQFF. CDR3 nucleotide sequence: TGCAGTGCTAGAGTCCCTGTGGCGGGAACGTACGATGAGCAGTTCTTC.

The CDR3 DNA is TGTGCCTGGAGTTCGGACCTGGGGGGGACCCAGTACTTC. Translated, it gives CAWSSDLGGTQYF. V and J are TRBV30 and TRBJ2-5, with D possibly being TRBD2 (6 bases). Trimming cost V 2 bases and J 7 bases, with 14 bases left between them. CDR3 size: 13 residues. CDR1 is GTSNPN, CDR2 SVGIG, per germline (reference sequence). Supplemented by reference TRBV30 and TRBJ2-5, the full variable domain reads SQTIHQWPATLVQPVGSPLSLECTVEGTSNPNLYWYRQAAGRGLQLLFYSVGIGQISSEVPQNLSASRPQDRQFILSSKKLLLSDSGFYLCAWSSDLGGTQYFGPGTRLLVL.

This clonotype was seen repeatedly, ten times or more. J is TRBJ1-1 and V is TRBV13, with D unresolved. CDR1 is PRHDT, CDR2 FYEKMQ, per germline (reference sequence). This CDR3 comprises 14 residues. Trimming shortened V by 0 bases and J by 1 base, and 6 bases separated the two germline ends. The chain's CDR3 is CASSLGGGNTEAFF. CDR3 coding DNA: TGTGCCAGCAGCTTAGGGGGAGGGAACACTGAAGCTTTCTTT.

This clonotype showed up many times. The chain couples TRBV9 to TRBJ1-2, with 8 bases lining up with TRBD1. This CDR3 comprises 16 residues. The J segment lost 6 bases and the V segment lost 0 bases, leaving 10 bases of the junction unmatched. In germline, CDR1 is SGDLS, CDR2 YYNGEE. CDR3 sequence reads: CASSVDHVEQGDGYTF. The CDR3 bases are TGTGCCAGCAGCGTAGATCACGTTGAACAGGGGGATGGCTACACCTTC.

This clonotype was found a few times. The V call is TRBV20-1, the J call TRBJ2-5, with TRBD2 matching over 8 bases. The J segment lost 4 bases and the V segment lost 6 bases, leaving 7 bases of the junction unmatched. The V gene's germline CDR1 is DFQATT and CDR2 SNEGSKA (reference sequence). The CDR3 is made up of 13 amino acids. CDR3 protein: CSAPVLAAETQYF. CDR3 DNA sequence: TGCAGTGCGCCAGTACTAGCGGCAGAGACCCAGTACTTC.

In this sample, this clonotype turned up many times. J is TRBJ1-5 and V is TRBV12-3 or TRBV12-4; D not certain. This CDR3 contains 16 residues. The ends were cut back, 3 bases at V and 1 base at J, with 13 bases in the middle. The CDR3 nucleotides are TGTGCCAGCAGTTTGTCACCCCGAGGGAGCAATCAGCCCCAGCATTTT. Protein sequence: CASSLSPRGSNQPQHF.

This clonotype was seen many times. The DNA for the CDR3 is TGTGCCATCAGCGGTCAAGACAATGAGCAGTTCTTC. Amino acids: CAISGQDNEQFF. This chain joins TRBV10-3 and TRBJ2-1; D unresolved. This CDR3 is 12 amino acids long. Germline V gene data show CDR1 as ENHRY and CDR2 as SYGVKD. The V and J ends lost 6 bases and 5 bases respectively, with 8 bases between them.

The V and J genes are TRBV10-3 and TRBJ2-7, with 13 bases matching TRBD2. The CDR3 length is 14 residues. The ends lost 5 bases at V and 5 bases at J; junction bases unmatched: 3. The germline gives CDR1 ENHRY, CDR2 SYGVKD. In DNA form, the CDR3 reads TGTGCCATCAGTAAAGGACTAGCGGGAGACGAGCAGTACGTC. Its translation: CAISKGLAGDEQYV.

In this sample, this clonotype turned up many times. This CDR3 reads CASSLAEAGVSTDTQYF. As DNA, the CDR3 is TGTGCCAGCAGCTTAGCGGAAGCGGGAGTTAGCACAGATACGCAGTATTTT. V usage is TRBV7-8 and J usage is TRBJ2-3; 8 bases line up with TRBD2. The CDR3 is made up of 17 amino acids. Germline CDR1 reads SGHVS; CDR2 reads FQNEAQ. Losses at the gene ends were 0 bases for V and 0 bases for J; bases not matched to a gene: 5.

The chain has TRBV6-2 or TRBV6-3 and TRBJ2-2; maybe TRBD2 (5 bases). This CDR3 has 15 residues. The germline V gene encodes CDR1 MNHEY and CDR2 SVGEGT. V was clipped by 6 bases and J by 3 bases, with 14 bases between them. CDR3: CASRAMVRDTGELFF. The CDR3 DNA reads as TGTGCCAGCAGGGCGATGGTGCGGGACACCGGGGAGCTGTTTTTT.

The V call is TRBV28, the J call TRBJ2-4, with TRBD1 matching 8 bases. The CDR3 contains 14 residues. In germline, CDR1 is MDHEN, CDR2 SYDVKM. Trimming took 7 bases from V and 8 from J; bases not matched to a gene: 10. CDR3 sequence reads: CASTGGEGVHIQYF. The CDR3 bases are TGTGCCAGCACAGGGGGCGAAGGGGTGCACATTCAGTACTTC.

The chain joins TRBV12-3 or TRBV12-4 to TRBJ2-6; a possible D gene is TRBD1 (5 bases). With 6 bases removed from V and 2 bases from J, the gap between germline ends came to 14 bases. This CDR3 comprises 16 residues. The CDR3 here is CASRETDRTGANVLTF. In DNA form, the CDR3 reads TGTGCCAGCAGGGAAACAGACAGAACTGGGGCCAACGTCCTGACTTTC.

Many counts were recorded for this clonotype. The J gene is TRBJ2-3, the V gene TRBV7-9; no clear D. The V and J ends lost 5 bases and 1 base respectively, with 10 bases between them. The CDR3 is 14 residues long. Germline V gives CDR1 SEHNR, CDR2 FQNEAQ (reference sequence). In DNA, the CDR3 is TGTGCCAGCAGCCGAGGACCAGGCACAGATACGCAGTATTTT. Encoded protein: CASSRGPGTDTQYF.

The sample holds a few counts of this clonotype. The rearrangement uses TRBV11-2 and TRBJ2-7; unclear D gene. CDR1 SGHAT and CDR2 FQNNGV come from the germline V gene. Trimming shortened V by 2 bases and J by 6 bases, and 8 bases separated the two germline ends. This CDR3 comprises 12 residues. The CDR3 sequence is CASSLPSLEQYV. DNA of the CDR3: TGTGCCAGCAGCTTACCTTCGCTCGAGCAGTACGTC.

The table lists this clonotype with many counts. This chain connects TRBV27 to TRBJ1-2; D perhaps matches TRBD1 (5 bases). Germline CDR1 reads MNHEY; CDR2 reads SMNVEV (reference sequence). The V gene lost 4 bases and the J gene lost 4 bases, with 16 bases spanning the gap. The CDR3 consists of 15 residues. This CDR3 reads CASSSLRDPGYGYTF. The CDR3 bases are TGTGCCAGCAGTTCCCTAAGGGACCCCGGCTATGGCTACACCTTC.

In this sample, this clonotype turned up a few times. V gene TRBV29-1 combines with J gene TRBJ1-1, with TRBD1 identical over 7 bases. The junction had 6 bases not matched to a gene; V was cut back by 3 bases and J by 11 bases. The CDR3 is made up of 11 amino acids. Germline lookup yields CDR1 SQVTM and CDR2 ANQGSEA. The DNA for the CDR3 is TGCAGCGTTGACCTGACAGGGAAGGCTTTCTTT. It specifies CSVDLTGKAFF.

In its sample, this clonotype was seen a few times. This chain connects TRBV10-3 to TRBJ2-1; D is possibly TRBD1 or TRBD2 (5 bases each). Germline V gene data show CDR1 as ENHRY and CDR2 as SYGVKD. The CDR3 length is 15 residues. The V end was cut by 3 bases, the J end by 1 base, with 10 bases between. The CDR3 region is CAISDEGRSYNEQFF. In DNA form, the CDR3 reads TGTGCCATCAGTGATGAGGGGAGATCCTACAATGAGCAGTTCTTC.